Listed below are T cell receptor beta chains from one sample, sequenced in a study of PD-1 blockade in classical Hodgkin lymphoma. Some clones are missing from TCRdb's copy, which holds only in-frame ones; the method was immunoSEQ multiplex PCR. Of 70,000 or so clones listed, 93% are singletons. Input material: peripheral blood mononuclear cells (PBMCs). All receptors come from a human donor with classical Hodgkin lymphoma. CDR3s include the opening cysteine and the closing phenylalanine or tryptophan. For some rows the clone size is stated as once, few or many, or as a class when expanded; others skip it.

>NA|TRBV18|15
CASSPVSQGTDTQYF
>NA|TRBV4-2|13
CASSQDGTYGYTF
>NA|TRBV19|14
CASSGLDTSYEQYF
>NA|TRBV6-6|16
CASSYSGAGPSYEQYF
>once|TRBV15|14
CATSRIGQGSLAFF
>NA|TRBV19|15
CASSIYRGPGNEQFF
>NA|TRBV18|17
CASSPVKRVGSLETQYF
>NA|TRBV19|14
CASIGDRGRGEQFF
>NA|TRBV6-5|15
CASLGGGTGANVLTF
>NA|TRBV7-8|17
CASSPRGAGFSYNEQFF
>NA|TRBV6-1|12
CAGGRMNTEAFF
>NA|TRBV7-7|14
CASAPLQGSHGYTF
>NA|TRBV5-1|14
CASSLGQGFTEAFF
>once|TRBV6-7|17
CARSRPLPGDGYNEQFF
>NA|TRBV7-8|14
CASSAQGQRAEAFF
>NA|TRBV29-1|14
CSVDYRGCNQPQHF
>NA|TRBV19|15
CASSIRGLAGNEQYF
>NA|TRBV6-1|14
CASSEALGSYEQYF
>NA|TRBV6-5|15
CASSYSGFGGDTQYF
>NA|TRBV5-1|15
CASISGGNSYNEQFF
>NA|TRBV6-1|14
CASRGLGRGNGYTF
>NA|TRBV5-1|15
CASSLGGGENYGYTF
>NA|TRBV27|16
CASSFSRGSNQETQYF
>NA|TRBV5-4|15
CASSRASGLNTEAFF
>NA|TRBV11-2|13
CASSSFPNQPQHF
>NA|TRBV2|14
CASSVGVIAGELFF
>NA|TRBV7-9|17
CASSLGTGTATTNEQFF
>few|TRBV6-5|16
CASSYSATGNTGELFF
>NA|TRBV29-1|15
CSVGGQRTSSNEQFF
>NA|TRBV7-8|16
CASSLAGLAGAGELFF
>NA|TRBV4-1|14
CASSSASRGYGYTF
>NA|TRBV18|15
CASSQRRDSGNTIYF
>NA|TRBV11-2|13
CASSLDMGQPQHF
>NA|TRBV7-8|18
CASSLRMAASSYNSPLHF
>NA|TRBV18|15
CASSPFDPEGYGYTF
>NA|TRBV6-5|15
CASSRRDSSTMEYTF
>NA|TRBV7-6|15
CASSLSTGPKETQYF
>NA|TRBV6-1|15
CASSEVATGPYGYTF
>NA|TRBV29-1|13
CSVQGPLYNEQFF
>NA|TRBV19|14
CASSIGTGLTEAFF
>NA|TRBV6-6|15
CASSYVTQGYSPLHF
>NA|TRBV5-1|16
CASSLVKFANTGELFF
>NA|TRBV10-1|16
CAQTQHDREYGYGYTF
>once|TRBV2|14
CASSEARHSDGYTF
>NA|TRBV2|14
CASSWGGKGNEQFF
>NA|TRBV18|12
CASSTQGQPQHF
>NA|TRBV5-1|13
CASSQGSGDTQYF
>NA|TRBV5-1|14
CASSSGAEYTEAFF
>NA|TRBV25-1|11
CASSRAAEQYF
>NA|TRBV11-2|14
CASSLEGTAYGYTF
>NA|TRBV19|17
CASSEGTGSAAKNIQYF
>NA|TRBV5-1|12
CASSLALGQQYF
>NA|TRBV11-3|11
CASSRNNEQFF
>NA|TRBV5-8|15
CASSYDREEYNEQFF
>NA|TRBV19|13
CASRGQGRQPQHF
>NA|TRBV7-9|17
CASSMGQGAPPNYGYTF
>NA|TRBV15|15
CATSRDKGYNQPQHF
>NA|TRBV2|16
CASSVIRAENTGELFF
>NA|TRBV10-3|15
CAISATQTDRRGYTF
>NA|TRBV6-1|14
CASKVQQGITEAFF